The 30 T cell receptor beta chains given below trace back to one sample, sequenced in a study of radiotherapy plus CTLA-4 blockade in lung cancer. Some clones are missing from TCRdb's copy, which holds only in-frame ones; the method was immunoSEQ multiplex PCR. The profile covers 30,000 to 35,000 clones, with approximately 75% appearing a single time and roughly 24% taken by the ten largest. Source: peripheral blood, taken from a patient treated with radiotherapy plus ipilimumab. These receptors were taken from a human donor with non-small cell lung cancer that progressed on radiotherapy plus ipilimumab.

The CDR3 bases are TGTGCCAGCACCATCGAGCGGAATGAGCAGTTCTTC. This codes for CASTIERNEQFF. The gene calls are TRBV6-1 and TRBJ2-1; D might be TRBD2 (5 bases). CDR3 length: 12 residues. Deletions cut 7 bases from V and 7 bases from J, with 11 bases between. CDR1 is MNHNS and CDR2 is SASEGT in the germline V gene.

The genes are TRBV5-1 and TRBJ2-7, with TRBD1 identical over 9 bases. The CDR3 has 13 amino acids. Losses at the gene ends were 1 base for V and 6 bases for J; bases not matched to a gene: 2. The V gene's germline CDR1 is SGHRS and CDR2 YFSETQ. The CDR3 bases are TGCGCCAGCAGCTTGCAGGACAGGGGCGAGCAGTACTTC. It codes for CASSLQDRGEQYF.

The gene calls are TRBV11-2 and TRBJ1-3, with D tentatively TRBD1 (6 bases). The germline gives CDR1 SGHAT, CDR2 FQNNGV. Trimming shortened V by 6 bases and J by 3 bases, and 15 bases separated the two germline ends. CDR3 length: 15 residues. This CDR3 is CASRSWGGNGNTIYF. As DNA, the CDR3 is TGTGCCAGCAGGTCTTGGGGGGGCAATGGAAACACCATATATTTT.

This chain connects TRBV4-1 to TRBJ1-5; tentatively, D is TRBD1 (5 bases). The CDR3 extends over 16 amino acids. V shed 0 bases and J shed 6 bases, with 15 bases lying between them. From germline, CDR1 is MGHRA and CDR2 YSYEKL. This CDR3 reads CASSQDGGVYAQPQHF. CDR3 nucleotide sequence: TGCGCCAGCAGCCAAGACGGAGGGGTGTACGCTCAGCCCCAGCATTTT.

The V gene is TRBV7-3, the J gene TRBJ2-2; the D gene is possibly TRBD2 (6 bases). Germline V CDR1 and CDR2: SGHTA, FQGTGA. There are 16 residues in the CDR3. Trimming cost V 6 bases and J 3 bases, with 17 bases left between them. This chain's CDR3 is CASSKEGGMDTGELFF. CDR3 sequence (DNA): TGTGCCAGCAGTAAAGAAGGAGGGATGGACACCGGGGAGCTGTTTTTT.

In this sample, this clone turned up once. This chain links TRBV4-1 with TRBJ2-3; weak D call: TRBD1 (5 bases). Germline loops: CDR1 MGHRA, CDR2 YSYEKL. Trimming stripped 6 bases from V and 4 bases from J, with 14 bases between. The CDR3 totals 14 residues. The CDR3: CASRNLQGADTQYF. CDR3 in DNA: TGCGCCAGCAGAAACCTCCAAGGGGCAGATACGCAGTATTTT.

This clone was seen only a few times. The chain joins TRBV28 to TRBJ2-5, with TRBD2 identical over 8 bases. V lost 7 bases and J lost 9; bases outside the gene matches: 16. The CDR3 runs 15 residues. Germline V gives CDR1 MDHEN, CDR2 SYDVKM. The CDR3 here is CASTSGLAAGGAQYF. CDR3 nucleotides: TGTGCCAGCACATCCGGGCTAGCGGCCGGGGGGGCCCAGTACTTC.

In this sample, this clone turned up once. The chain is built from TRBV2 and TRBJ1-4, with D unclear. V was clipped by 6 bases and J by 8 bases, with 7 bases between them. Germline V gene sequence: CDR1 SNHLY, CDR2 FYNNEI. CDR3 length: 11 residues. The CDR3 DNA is TGTGCCAGCAGAGCACAGGAAAAACTGTTTTTT. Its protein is CASRAQEKLFF.

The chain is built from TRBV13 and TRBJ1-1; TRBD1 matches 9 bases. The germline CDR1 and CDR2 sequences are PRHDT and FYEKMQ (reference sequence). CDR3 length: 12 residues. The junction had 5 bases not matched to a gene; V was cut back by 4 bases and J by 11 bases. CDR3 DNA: TGTGCCAGCAGCTGGGACAGGGTTAACGCTTTCTTT. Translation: CASSWDRVNAFF.

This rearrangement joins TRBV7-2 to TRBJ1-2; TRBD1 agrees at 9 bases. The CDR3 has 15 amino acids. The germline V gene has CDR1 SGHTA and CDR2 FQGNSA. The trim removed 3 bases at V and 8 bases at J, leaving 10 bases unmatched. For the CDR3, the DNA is TGTGCCAGCAGCTTTTTGACAGGGGGTATCGGCGGCTACACCTTC. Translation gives CASSFLTGGIGGYTF.

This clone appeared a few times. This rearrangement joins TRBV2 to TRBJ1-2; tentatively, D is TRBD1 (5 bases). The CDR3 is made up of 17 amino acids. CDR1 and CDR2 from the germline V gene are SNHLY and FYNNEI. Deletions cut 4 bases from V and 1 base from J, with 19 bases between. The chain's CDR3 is CASSGGAETGGNYGYTF. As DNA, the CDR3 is TGTGCCAGCAGTGGAGGGGCAGAGACGGGGGGTAACTATGGCTACACCTTC.

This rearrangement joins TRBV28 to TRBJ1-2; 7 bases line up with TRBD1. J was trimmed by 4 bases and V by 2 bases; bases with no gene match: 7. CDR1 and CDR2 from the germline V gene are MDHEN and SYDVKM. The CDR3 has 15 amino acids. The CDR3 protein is CASSLGQGGSYGYTF. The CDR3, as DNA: TGTGCCAGCAGTTTAGGGCAGGGGGGTAGCTATGGCTACACCTTC.

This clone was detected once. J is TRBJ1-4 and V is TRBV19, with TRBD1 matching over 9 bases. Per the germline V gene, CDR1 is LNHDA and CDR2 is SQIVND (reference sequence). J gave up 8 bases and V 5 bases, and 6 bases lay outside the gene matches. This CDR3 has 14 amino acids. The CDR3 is CASSEGQGPEKLFF. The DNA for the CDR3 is TGTGCCAGTAGTGAGGGACAGGGTCCAGAAAAACTGTTTTTT.

The CDR3 is CASSDGTGTTDTQYF. The CDR3 nucleotides are TGTGCCAGTAGTGACGGGACAGGGACCACAGATACGCAGTATTTT. The rearrangement joins TRBV19 to TRBJ2-3; 9 bases are shared with TRBD1. Germline loops: CDR1 LNHDA, CDR2 SQIVND (reference sequence). The CDR3 covers 15 residues. Germline trimming cut 5 bases from V and 2 bases from J; bases unmatched to any gene: 5. The full variable domain, rest sourced from reference TRBV19 and TRBJ2-3, is DGGITQSPKYLFRKEGQNVTLSCEQNLNHDAMYWYRQDPGQGLRLIYYSQIVNDFQKGDIAEGYSVSREKKESFPLTVTSAQKNPTAFYLCASSDGTGTTDTQYFGPGTRLTVL.

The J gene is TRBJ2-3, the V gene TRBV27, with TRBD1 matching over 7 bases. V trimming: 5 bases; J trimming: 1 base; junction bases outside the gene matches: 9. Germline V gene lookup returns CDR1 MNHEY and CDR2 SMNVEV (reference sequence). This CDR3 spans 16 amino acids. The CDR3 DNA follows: TGTGCCAGCAGTCTAGGTGACAGGGTCCGCACAGATACGCAGTATTTT. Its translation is CASSLGDRVRTDTQYF.

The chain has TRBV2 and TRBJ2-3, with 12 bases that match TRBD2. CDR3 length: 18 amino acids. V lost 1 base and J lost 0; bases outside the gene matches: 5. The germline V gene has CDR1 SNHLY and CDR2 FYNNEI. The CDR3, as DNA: TGTGCCAGCAGTGAAGTTACTAGCGGGGGGCCTAGCACAGATACGCAGTATTTT. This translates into CASSEVTSGGPSTDTQYF. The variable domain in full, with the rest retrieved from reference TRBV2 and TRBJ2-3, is EPEVTQTPSHQVTQMGQEVILRCVPISNHLYFYWYRQILGQKVEFLVSFYNNEISEKSEIFDDQFSVERPDGSNFTLKIRSTKLEDSAMYFCASSEVTSGGPSTDTQYFGPGTRLTVL.

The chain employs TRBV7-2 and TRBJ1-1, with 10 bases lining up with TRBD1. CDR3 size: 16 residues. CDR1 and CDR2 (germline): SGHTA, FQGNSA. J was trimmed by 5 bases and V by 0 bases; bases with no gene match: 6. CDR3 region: CASSLAGQGTSTEAFF. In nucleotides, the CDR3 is TGTGCCAGCAGCTTAGCGGGACAGGGGACGAGTACTGAAGCTTTCTTT.

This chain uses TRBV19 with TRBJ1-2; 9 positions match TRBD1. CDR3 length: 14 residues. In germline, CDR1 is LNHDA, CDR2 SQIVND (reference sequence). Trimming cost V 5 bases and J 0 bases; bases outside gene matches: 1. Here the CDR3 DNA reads TGTGCCAGTAGTTGGGACAGGGCTAACTATGGCTACACCTTC. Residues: CASSWDRANYGYTF.

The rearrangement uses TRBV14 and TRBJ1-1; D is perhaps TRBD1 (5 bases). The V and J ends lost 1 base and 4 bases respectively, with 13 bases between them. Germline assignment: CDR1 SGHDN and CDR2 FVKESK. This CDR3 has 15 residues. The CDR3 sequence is CASSQVGGVSTEAFF. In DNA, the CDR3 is TGTGCCAGCAGCCAAGTGGGGGGAGTTAGCACTGAAGCTTTCTTT.

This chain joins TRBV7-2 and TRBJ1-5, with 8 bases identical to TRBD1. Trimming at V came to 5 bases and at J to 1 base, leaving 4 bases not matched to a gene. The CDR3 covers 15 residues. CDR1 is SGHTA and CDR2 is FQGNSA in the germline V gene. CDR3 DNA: TGTGCCAGCAGCCCCGGACAGGGCAGCAATCAGCCCCAGCATTTT. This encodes CASSPGQGSNQPQHF.

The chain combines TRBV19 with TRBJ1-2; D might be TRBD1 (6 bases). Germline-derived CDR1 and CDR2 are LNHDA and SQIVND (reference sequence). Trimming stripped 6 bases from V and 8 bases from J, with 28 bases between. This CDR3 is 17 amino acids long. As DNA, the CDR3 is TGTGCCAGTAGCGTCGGGGCTTCAGGGGCGACCTTCGGGGGCTACACCTTC. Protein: CASSVGASGATFGGYTF.

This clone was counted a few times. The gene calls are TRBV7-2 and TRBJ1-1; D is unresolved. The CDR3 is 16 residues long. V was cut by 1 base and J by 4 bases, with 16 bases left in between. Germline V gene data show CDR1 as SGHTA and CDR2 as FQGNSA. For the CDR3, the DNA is TGTGCCAGCAGCTTAGAGTTCGGGAAAAAGGGCACTGAAGCTTTCTTT. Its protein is CASSLEFGKKGTEAFF.

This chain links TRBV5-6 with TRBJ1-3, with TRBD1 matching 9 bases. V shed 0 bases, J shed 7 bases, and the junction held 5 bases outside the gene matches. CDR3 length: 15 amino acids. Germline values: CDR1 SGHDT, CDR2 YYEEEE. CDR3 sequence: CASSLAGTGSNTIYF. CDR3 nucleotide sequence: TGTGCCAGCAGCTTGGCCGGGACAGGGAGCAACACCATATATTTT.

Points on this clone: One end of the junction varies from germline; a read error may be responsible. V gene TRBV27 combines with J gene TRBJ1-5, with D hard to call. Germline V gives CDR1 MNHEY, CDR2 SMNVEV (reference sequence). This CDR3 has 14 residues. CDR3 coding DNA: TGTGCCAACAGTTTCCCGAGGGTGGAAGAGCCCCAGCATTTT. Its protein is CANSFPRVEEPQHF.

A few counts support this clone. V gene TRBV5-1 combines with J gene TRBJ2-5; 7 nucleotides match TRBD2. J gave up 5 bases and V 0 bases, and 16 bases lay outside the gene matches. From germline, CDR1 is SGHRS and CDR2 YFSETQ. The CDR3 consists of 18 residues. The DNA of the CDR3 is TGCGCCAGCAGCTTGGGCTGGTCTAGGGAGGGGCCATCCGAGACCCAGTACTTC. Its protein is CASSLGWSREGPSETQYF.

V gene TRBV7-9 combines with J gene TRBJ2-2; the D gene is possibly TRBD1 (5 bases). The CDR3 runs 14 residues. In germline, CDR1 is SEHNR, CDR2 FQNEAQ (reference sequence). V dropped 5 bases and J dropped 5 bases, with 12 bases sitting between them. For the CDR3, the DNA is TGTGCCAGCAGCCTGAGACAGACAACCGGGGAGCTGTTTTTT. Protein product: CASSLRQTTGELFF.

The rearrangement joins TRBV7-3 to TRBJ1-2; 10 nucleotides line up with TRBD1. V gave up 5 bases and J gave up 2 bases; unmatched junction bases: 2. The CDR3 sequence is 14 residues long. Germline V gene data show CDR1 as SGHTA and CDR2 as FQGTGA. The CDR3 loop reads CASSTGQGNYGYTF. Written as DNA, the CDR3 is TGTGCCAGCAGCACGGGACAGGGGAACTATGGCTACACCTTC.

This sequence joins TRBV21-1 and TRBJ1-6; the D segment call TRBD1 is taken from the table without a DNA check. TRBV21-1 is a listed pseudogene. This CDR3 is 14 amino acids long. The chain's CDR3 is CASSKGGHNSPLHF. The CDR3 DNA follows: TGTGCCAGCAGCAAAGGTGGCCACAATTCACCCCTCCACTTT.

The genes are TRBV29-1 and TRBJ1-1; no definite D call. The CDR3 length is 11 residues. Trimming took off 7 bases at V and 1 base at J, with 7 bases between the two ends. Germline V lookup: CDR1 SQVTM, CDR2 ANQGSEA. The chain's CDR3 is CSALSNTEAFF. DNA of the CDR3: TGCAGCGCCCTTTCGAACACTGAAGCTTTCTTT.

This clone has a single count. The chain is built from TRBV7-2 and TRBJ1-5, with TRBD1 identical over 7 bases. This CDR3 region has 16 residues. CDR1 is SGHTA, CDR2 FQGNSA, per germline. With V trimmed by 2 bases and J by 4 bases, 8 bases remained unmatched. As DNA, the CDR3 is TGTGCCAGCAGCTTACTGGGTTTGACAGGGAATCAGCCCCAGCATTTT. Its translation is CASSLLGLTGNQPQHF.